The 12 T cell receptor beta chains below come from one sample, sequenced in a study of OX40 agonist ivuxolimab in advanced cancers. The table came from immunoSEQ multiplex PCR; TCRdb's copy has only in-frame clones and leaves some out. The sample records around 70,000 clones, nearly 85% being singletons. The source material was CD4+ or CD8+ T cells sorted from blood, sampled in a trial of the OX40 agonist ivuxolimab. Receptors originate from an adult with an advanced solid tumor such as melanoma, head and neck, liver or kidney cancer.

CDR3 loop: CASRPGHSGEKLFF. In nucleotides, the CDR3 is TGTGCCAGCCGCCCCGGCCACAGCGGTGAAAAACTGTTTTTT. The chain is built from TRBV2 and TRBJ1-4, with no clear D. V was pared by 8 bases and J by 7 bases, with 17 bases between. CDR3 size: 14 residues. The germline V gene has CDR1 SNHLY and CDR2 FYNNEI.

The chain has TRBV12-5 and TRBJ2-3; the D gene is possibly TRBD1 (5 bases). CDR1 LGHNT and CDR2 FRNRAP come from the germline V gene. Deletions cut 1 base from V and 2 bases from J, with 16 bases between. This CDR3 is 17 amino acids long. The CDR3 loop reads CASGLAPVDTFTDTQYF. CDR3 bases: TGTGCTAGTGGTTTGGCACCGGTGGACACATTCACAGATACGCAGTATTTT.

The chain's CDR3 is CASSVTGGAGYEQFF. CDR3 in DNA: TGTGCCAGCAGCGTAACAGGGGGCGCCGGCTATGAGCAGTTCTTC. V gene TRBV9 combines with J gene TRBJ2-1; TRBD1 agrees at 9 bases. Per germline, CDR1 SGDLS and CDR2 YYNGEE. With V trimmed by 1 base and J by 8 bases, 7 bases remained unmatched. The CDR3 covers 15 residues.

The table lists this clone with a count of one. J is TRBJ2-5 and V is TRBV10-3; 9 positions match TRBD1. This CDR3 has 14 amino acids. V shed 5 bases and J 3 bases; nucleotides not matched to a gene: 4. The germline V gene encodes CDR1 ENHRY and CDR2 SYGVKD. Here the CDR3 DNA reads TGTGCCATCAGTCCGACAGGGGGGGAAGAGACCCAGTACTTC. Its protein product is CAISPTGGEETQYF.

This clone was recorded only once. This chain links TRBV29-1 with TRBJ2-1; 9 bases fit TRBD2. Germline CDR1 reads SQVTM; CDR2 reads ANQGSEA. V lost 6 bases to trimming and J lost 9 bases; unmatched junction nucleotides: 3. There are 11 residues in the CDR3. The chain's CDR3 is CSVGLASEQFF. The DNA of the CDR3 is TGCAGCGTAGGACTAGCGAGTGAGCAGTTCTTC.

The rearrangement uses TRBV7-9 and TRBJ1-2; no firm D call. Trimming cost V 3 bases and J 4 bases, with 9 bases left between them. Germline V gene sequence: CDR1 SEHNR, CDR2 FQNEAQ (reference sequence). The CDR3 extends over 13 amino acids. The CDR3: CASSLGGPYGYTF. The CDR3, as DNA: TGTGCCAGCAGCTTGGGTGGGCCCTATGGCTACACCTTC.

The chain employs TRBV21-1 and TRBJ2-2; the table calls TRBD1, which could not be checked here. TRBV21-1 is flagged as a pseudogene. CDR3 length equals 18 residues. The chain's CDR3 is CASSTGQGGPMNTGELFF. CDR3 coding DNA: TGTGCCAGCAGCACGGGACAGGGGGGACCAATGAACACCGGGGAGCTGTTTTTT.

The V and J genes are TRBV5-1 and TRBJ2-5; TRBD2 is a possible D gene (6 bases). The germline V gene has CDR1 SGHRS and CDR2 YFSETQ. V was clipped by 2 bases and J by 1 base, with 12 bases between them. CDR3 size: 15 residues. CDR3 sequence reads: CASSFTSLSQETQYF. In DNA, the CDR3 is TGCGCCAGCAGCTTCACTAGCTTAAGCCAAGAGACCCAGTACTTC.

The J gene is TRBJ2-5, the V gene TRBV5-1; 10 bases line up with TRBD1. This CDR3 is 16 amino acids long. Losses at the gene ends were 1 base for V and 1 base for J; bases not matched to a gene: 4. Germline V lookup: CDR1 SGHRS, CDR2 YFSETQ. CDR3 region: CASSLMGQGFQETQYF. The CDR3 nucleotides are TGCGCCAGCAGCTTGATGGGACAGGGGTTCCAAGAGACCCAGTACTTC.

V gene TRBV7-2 combines with J gene TRBJ2-7; D gene ambiguous. CDR3 length: 11 residues. Germline V gives CDR1 SGHTA, CDR2 FQGNSA. Trimming stripped 2 bases from V and 5 bases from J, with 4 bases between. CDR3 sequence (DNA): TGTGCCAGCAGCTTAAGAAACGAGCAGTACTTC. This codes for CASSLRNEQYF.

This sequence joins TRBV5-7 and TRBJ2-7, with 7 bases matching TRBD1. TRBV5-7 is given ORF status, its function remaining uncertain. The V gene end was trimmed by 0 bases and the J gene end by 3 bases; junction bases not matched to a gene: 9. The CDR3 consists of 16 residues. The CDR3: CASSLEPGGDGYEQYF. The CDR3 nucleotides read TGTGCCAGCAGCTTGGAACCAGGGGGTGATGGCTACGAGCAGTACTTC.

This chain uses TRBV7-1 with TRBJ2-6; the D gene is possibly TRBD1 (5 bases). TRBV7-1 is annotated as an ORF whose role is uncertain. Trimming stripped 4 bases from V and 5 bases from J, with 21 bases between. The CDR3 length is 18 residues. The CDR3 DNA reads TGTGCCAGCAGCTTGATGTTACGAGGACAAAGTCGGGCCAACGTCCTGACTTTC. Translating it yields CASSLMLRGQSRANVLTF.